The rows below give T cell receptor beta chains drawn from one sample of a study of blood T cell repertoires in COVID-19. Generated by immunoSEQ multiplex PCR, the TCRdb table keeps only in-frame clones and is missing some. This sample yields about 120,000 clones, of which about nine tenths are seen a single time; 25% to 30% belongs to the top ten. The source material was peripheral blood. Every receptor here comes from a woman in her 70s with acute or convalescent COVID-19. CDR3s include the opening cysteine and the closing phenylalanine or tryptophan. D genes are given only for firm matches.

j_call v_call d_call cdr3_nt cdr3_aa
TRBJ1-2 TRBV13 TRBD1 TGTGCCAGCAGCTTAATACAGGGGGCTCATGGCTACACCTTC CASSLIQGAHGYTF
TRBJ1-1 TRBV13 NA TGTGCCAGCAGCTTAGGCAGGGGCGCGGACACTGAAGCTTTCTTT CASSLGRGADTEAFF
TRBJ1-2 TRBV29-1 TRBD1 TGCAGCGCGGTCGGAGGGTGGGACAGGGGAAACTATGGCTACACCTTC CSAVGGWDRGNYGYTF
TRBJ2-1 TRBV11-3 TRBD1 TGTGCCAGCAGCTTAGGGACAGGGGGATTCAATGAGCAGTTCTTC CASSLGTGGFNEQFF
TRBJ1-3 TRBV28 NA TGTGCCAGCAGTACATATGGGTTGGGCGCCCCCCGTGGAAACACCATATATTTT CASSTYGLGAPRGNTIYF
TRBJ1-6 TRBV24-1 TRBD1 TGTGCCACCAGTGAGGGACAGGGCCCAGATTCACCCCTCCACTTT CATSEGQGPDSPLHF
TRBJ1-2 TRBV4-1 NA TGCGCCAGCAGCCACGCGCGCGGACAGTGGGACTATGGCTACACCTTC CASSHARGQWDYGYTF
TRBJ2-3 TRBV4-2 NA TGTGGCATCATCCAATTGGGGGGTCATGCAGATACGCAGTATTTT CGIIQLGGHADTQYF
TRBJ1-6 TRBV9 NA TGTGCCAGCAGCCCTTCGGGACTGGGGGGATCACCCCTCCACTTT CASSPSGLGGSPLHF
TRBJ1-4 TRBV24-1 TRBD1 TGTGCCACCAGTGACCCCCAGGGGGAGCGGGAAAAACTGTTTTTT CATSDPQGEREKLFF